This T cell receptor beta chain was documented in a study of blood T cell repertoires in COVID-19. Looking at the study overall: Samples representing acute and convalescent COVID-19 were sourced from the United States, Italy and Spain. Sample material is recorded as cDNA or gDNA derived from T cells, B-cell-depleted T cells, or PBMCs.

With 7 bases removed from V and 2 bases from J, the gap between germline ends came to 11 bases. The CDR3 length is 14 residues. Germline V lookup: CDR1 MRHNA, CDR2 SNTAGT. Original methodology: From reference gene primer amplification, estimates of nucleated cell counts were derived. Assay: immunoSEQ multiplex PCR; the TCRdb copy retains only in-frame clones and omits some. V and J calls and clone size are given by that table; D and trimming were obtained from the DNA. This sample carries about 76,000 clones, approximately 89% of them seen once, and the ten largest clones take roughly 6.2%. The TCR was taken from a man in his fifties or sixties with active COVID-19. This chain connects TRBV6-4 to TRBJ2-2; D gene uncertain. The source material was peripheral blood. The CDR3 nucleotides are TGTGCCAGCAATGGCACCGTAAACACCGGGGAGCTGTTTTTT. It encodes CASNGTVNTGELFF.